The clone carrying this TCR beta chain was recorded at least ten times. Its antigen remains unidentified. The data derive from a study of regulatory T cells in long-lasting Graves disease. General observations from the study: Persistent Graves' patients showed a TCR diversity that was lower than that of newly diagnosed ones.

HTBI primers from iRepertoire and Arm-PCR of CDR3 regions yielded the TCR beta libraries. TCRdb re-called the multiplex PCR reads with MiXCR, one entry per CDR3 protein. The table records roughly 400,000 distinct CDR3 sequences, 20% to 25% of them present only once. Time point meaning: persistent/refractory GD, antithyroid drugs over 5 years with positive TRAb. The authors made the TCR library using RNA they extracted from PBMCs. Germline-derived CDR1 and CDR2 are MDHEN and SYDVKM. CDR3 length: 12 residues. V was trimmed by 9 bases and J by 9 bases, leaving 17 bases between them. The gene calls are TRBV28 and TRBJ1-2; TRBD1 is a possible D gene (6 bases). The source material was peripheral blood mononuclear cells (PBMCs), sampled when the disease was refractory, from a patient treated with antithyroid drugs. The sequence came from a female donor with Graves disease. CDR3: CASHQGQGSYTF. The CDR3 DNA sequence: TGTGCCAGTCATCAGGGGCAGGGGAGCTACACCTTC.